This entry describes one T cell receptor beta chain. The antigen remains unidentified. Notes on the study in general: The larger-cohort validation was restricted to a single TCR beta V-J rearrangement rather than whole repertoires.

V lost 1 base to trimming and J lost 5 bases; unmatched junction nucleotides: 8. There are 16 residues in the CDR3. Germline V gives CDR1 LNHDA, CDR2 SQIVND (reference sequence). Constant-region reverse primers amplified full-length variable regions, followed by semi-nested Nested Universal Primer A PCR. Each CDR3 protein is one row after TCRdb ran MiXCR on the 5' RACE reads. Of approximately 9,800 distinct CDR3 sequences listed, 14% are singletons. Tregs were sorted as CD4+CD25+CD127-/low cells. V and J are TRBV19 and TRBJ2-3; 8 bases match TRBD2. This TCR was sampled from a female donor with breast cancer. Sequencing was carried out using Tregs sorted from blood. In DNA, the CDR3 is TGTGCCAGTAGTATAGGTCCGGGGGGGTCCAGAGATACGCAGTATTTT. Protein: CASSIGPGGSRDTQYF. The whole variable domain, remainder taken from reference TRBV19 and TRBJ2-3, is DGGITQSPKYLFRKEGQNVTLSCEQNLNHDAMYWYRQDPGQGLRLIYYSQIVNDFQKGDIAEGYSVSREKKESFPLTVTSAQKNPTAFYLCASSIGPGGSRDTQYFGPGTRLTVL.